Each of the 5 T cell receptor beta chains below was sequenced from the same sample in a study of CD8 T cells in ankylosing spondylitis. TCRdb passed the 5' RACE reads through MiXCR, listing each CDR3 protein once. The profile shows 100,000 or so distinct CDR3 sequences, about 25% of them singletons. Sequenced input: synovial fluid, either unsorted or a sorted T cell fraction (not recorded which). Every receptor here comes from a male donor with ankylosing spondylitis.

The CDR3 DNA reads TGTGCCAGCAAGGCAGGTCCCGAGGATGGCACTGAAGCTTTCTTT. This translates into CASKAGPEDGTEAFF. The chain couples TRBV7-2 to TRBJ1-1; no firm D call. The germline V gene encodes CDR1 SGHTA and CDR2 FQGNSA. With 7 bases removed from V and 4 bases from J, the gap between germline ends came to 19 bases. The CDR3 is 15 residues long.

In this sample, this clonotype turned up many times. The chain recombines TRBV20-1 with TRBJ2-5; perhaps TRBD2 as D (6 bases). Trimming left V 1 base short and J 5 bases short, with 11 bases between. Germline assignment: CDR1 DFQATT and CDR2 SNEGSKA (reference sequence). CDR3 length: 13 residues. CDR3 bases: TGCAGTGCTAGAGTGGGGGGTAGCGAGACCCAGTACTTC. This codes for CSARVGGSETQYF.

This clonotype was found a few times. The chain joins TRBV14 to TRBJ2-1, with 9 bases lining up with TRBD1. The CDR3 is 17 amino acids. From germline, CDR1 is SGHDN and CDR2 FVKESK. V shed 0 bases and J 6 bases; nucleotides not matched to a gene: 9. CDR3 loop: CASSQESQDRGINEQFF. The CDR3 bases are TGTGCCAGCAGCCAAGAATCCCAGGACAGGGGTATCAATGAGCAGTTCTTC.

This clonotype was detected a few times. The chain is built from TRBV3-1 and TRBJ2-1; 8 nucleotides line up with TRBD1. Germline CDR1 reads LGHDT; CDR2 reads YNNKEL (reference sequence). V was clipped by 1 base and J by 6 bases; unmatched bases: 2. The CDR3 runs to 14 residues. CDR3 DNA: TGTGCCAGCAGCCAAGGGACAGGGAGCAATGAGCAGTTCTTC. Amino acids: CASSQGTGSNEQFF.

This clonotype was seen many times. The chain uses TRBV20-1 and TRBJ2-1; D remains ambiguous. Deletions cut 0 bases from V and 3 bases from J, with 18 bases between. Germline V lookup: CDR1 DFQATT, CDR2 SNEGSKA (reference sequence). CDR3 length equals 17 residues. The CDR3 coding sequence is TGCAGTGCTAGAGATCAAGTATCAGTTAAGGTCTACAATGAGCAGTTCTTC. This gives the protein CSARDQVSVKVYNEQFF.